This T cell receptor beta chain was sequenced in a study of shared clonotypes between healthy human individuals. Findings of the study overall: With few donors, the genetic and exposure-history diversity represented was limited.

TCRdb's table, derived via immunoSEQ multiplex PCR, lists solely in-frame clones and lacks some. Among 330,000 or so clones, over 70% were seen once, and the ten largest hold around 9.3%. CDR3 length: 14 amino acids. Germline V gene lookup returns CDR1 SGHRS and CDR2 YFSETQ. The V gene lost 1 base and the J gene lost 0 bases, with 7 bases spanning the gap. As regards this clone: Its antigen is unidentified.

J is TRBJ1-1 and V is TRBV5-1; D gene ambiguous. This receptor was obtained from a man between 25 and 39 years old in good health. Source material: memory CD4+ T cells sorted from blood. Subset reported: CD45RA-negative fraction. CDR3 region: CASSLSGLNTEAFF. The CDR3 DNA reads TGCGCCAGCAGCTTGTCAGGCCTGAACACTGAAGCTTTCTTT. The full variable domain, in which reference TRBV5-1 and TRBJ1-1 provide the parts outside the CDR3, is KAGVTQTPRYLIKTRGQQVTLSCSPISGHRSVSWYQQTPGQGLQFLFEYFSETQRNKGNFPGRFSGRQFSNSRSEMNVSTLELGDSALYLCASSLSGLNTEAFFGQGTRLTVV.